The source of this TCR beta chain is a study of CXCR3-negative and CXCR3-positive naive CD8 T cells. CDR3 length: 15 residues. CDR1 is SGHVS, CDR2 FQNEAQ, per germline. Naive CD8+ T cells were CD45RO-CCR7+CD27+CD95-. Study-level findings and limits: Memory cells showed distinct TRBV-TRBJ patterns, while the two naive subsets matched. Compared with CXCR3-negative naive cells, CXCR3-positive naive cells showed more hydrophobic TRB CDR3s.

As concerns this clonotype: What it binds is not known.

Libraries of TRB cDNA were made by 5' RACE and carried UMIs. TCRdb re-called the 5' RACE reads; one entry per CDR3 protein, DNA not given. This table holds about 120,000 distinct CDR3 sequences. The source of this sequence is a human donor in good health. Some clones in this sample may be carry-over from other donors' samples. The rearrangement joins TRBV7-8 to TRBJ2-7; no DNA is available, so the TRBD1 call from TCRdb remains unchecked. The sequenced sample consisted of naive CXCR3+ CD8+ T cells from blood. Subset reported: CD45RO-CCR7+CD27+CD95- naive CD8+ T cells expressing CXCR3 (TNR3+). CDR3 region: CASSFSGQGRHEQYF.